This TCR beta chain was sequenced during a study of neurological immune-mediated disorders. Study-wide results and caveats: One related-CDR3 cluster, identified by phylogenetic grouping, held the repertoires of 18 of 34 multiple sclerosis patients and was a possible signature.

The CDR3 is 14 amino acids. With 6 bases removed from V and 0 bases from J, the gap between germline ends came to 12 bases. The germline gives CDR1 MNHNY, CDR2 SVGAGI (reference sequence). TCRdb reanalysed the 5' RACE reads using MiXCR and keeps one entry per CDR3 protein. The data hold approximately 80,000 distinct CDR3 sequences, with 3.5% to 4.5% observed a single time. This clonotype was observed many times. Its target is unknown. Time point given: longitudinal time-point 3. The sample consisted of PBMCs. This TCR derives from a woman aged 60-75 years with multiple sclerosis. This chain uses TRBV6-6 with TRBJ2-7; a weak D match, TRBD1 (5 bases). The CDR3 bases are TGTGCCAGCAGCCAGACAGCGAGCTCCTACGAGCAGTACTTC. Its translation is CASSQTASSYEQYF.